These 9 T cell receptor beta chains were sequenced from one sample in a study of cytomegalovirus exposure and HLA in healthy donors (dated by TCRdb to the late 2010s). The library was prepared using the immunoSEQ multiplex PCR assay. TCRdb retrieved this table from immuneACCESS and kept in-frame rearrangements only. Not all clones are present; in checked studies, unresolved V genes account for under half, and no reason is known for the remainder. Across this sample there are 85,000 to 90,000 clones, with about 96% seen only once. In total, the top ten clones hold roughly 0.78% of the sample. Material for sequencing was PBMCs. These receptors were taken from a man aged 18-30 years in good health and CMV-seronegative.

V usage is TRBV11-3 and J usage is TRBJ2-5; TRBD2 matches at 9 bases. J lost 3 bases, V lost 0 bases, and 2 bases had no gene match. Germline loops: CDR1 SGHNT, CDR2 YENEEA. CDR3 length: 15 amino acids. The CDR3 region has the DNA TGTGCCAGCAGCTTAGACCTAGCGGGGAAAGAGACCCAGTACTTC. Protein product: CASSLDLAGKETQYF. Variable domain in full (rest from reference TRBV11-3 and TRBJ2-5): EAGVVQSPRYKIIEKKQPVAFWCNPISGHNTLYWYLQNLGQGPELLIRYENEEAVDDSQLPKDRFSAERLKGVDSTLKIQPAELGDSAVYLCASSLDLAGKETQYFGPGTRLLVL.

CDR3 amino acids: CASSLGAGVTDTQYF. The CDR3 DNA reads TGTGCCAGCAGCTTAGGGGCAGGGGTCACAGATACGCAGTATTTT. The chain employs TRBV7-2 and TRBJ2-3; a possible D gene is TRBD1 (6 bases). CDR3 length equals 15 residues. CDR1 and CDR2 (germline): SGHTA, FQGNSA. Trimming removed 1 base at V and 2 bases at J, with 10 bases between.

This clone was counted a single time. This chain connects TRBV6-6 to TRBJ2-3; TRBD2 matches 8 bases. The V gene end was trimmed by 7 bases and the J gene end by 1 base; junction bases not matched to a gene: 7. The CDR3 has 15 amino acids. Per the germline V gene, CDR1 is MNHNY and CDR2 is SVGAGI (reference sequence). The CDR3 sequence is CASTLSGSGTDTQYF. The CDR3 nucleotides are TGTGCCAGCACCTTGAGCGGGAGTGGCACAGATACGCAGTATTTT.

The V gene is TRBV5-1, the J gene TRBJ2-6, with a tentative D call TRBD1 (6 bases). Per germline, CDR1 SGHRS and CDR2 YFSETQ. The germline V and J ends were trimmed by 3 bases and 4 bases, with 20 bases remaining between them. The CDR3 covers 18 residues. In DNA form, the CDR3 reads TGCGCCAGCAGCTCGATGGGGTTGAGGGGGACCGGGGCCAACGTCCTGACTTTC. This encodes CASSSMGLRGTGANVLTF.

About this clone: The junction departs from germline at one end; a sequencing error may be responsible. The CDR3 reads CAWSVRMSGKNTEELFF. CDR3 DNA sequence: TGTGCCTGGAGTGTACGTATGAGCGGGAAGAACACCGAGGAGCTGTTTTTT. The V gene is TRBV30, the J gene TRBJ2-2; TRBD2 agrees at 7 bases. CDR1 GTSNPN and CDR2 SVGIG come from the germline V gene (reference sequence). CDR3 length: 17 residues. The complete variable domain, with remaining parts taken from reference TRBV30 and TRBJ2-2, reads SQTIHQWPATLVQPVGSPLSLECTVEGTSNPNLYWYRQAAGRGLQLLFYSVGIGQISSEVPQNLSASRPQDRQFILSSKKLLLSDSGFYLCAWSVRMSGKNTEELFFGEGSRLTVL.

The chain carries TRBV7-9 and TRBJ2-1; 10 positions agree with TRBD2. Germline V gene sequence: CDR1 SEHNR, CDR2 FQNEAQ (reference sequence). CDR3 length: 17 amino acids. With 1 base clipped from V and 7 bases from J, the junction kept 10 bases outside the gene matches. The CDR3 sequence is CASSLELRLAGENEQFF. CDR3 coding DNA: TGTGCCAGCAGCTTAGAGTTACGGCTAGCGGGAGAAAATGAGCAGTTCTTC.

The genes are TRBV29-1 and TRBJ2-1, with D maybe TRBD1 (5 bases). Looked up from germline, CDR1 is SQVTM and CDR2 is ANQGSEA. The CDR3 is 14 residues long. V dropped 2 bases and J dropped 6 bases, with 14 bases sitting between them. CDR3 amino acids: CSVERQMGFNEQFF. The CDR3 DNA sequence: TGCAGCGTTGAACGACAGATGGGTTTCAATGAGCAGTTCTTC.

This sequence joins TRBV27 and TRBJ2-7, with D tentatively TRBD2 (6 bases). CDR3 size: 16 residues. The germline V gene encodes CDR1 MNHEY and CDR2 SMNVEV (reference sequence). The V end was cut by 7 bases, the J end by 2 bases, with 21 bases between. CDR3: CASTPGVAERTYEQYF. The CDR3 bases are TGTGCCAGCACCCCCGGAGTAGCGGAGAGAACCTACGAGCAGTACTTC.

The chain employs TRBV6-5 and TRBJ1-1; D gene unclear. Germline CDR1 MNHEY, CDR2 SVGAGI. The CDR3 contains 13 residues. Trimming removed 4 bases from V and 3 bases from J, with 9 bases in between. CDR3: CASSFLRDTEAFF. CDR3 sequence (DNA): TGTGCCAGCAGTTTCCTCCGGGACACTGAAGCTTTCTTT.